The 6 T cell receptor beta chains below come from one sample, sequenced in a study of blood T cell repertoires in COVID-19. Here immunoSEQ multiplex PCR was the method, and the copy in TCRdb shows in-frame clones only, minus some. The sample holds about 220,000 clones, about 86% seen once. Sequenced: PBMCs or T cells enriched from blood (not recorded which). The receptors originated from a woman aged 40 to 55 with acute COVID-19.

CDR3 bases: TGTGCCAGCAGCGTCACAGGGGGAGAGACCCAGTACTTC. Protein product: CASSVTGGETQYF. The chain uses TRBV7-3 and TRBJ2-5, with 8 nucleotides matching TRBD1. V trimming: 5 bases; J trimming: 4 bases; junction bases outside the gene matches: 3. Per the germline V gene, CDR1 is SGHTA and CDR2 is FQGTGA. This CDR3 is built from 13 residues.

The rearrangement links TRBV5-4 to TRBJ2-2; no clear D gene. Germline V gene sequence: CDR1 SGHNT, CDR2 YYREEE (reference sequence). There are 12 residues in the CDR3. The V end was cut by 0 bases, the J end by 7 bases, with 4 bases between. This chain's CDR3 is CASSLADGELFF. Here the CDR3 DNA reads TGTGCCAGCAGCTTGGCAGACGGGGAGCTGTTTTTT.

The gene calls are TRBV11-2 and TRBJ2-1; a possible D gene is TRBD1 (6 bases). Trimming stripped 8 bases from V and 0 bases from J, with 14 bases between. The CDR3 has 15 amino acids. CDR1 SGHAT and CDR2 FQNNGV come from the germline V gene. The CDR3 protein is CASGFLGGSYNEQFF. The CDR3 DNA reads as TGTGCCAGCGGGTTCCTAGGGGGCTCCTACAATGAGCAGTTCTTC.

The chain is built from TRBV4-2 and TRBJ2-7; no firm D call. This CDR3 has 15 amino acids. The V gene's germline CDR1 is LGHNA and CDR2 YNFKEQ. The germline V and J ends were trimmed by 0 bases and 6 bases, with 15 bases remaining between them. CDR3: CASSQEPRTLAEQYF. The CDR3 region has the DNA TGTGCCAGCAGCCAAGAACCTAGAACTCTGGCCGAGCAGTACTTC.

The chain uses TRBV14 and TRBJ1-6; tentative D call: TRBD1 (5 bases). The V gene lost 1 base and the J gene lost 7 bases, with 8 bases spanning the gap. The CDR3 has 14 residues. The V gene's germline CDR1 is SGHDN and CDR2 FVKESK. The CDR3 DNA reads as TGTGCCAGCAGCCAAGTAAACAGGAATTCACCCCTCCACTTT. It encodes CASSQVNRNSPLHF.

J is TRBJ1-5 and V is TRBV19; no clear D gene. Trimming shortened V by 6 bases and J by 4 bases, and 19 bases separated the two germline ends. In germline, CDR1 is LNHDA, CDR2 SQIVND (reference sequence). The length of the CDR3 is 16 residues. This CDR3 is CASSRREGSPNQPQHF. The CDR3 DNA is TGTGCCAGTAGCCGCCGTGAGGGCAGTCCTAATCAGCCCCAGCATTTT.